Following are 26 T cell receptor beta chains from one sample sequenced in a study of T cell responses to AZD1222 COVID-19 vaccine. Some clones are missing from TCRdb's copy, which holds only in-frame ones; the method was immunoSEQ multiplex PCR. The sample contains about 100,000 clones, about nine tenths of which appear only once. Here the sequenced sample was peripheral blood, taken on day 0 of AZD1222 vaccination. The receptors shown here come from an adult in good health.

This chain links TRBV11-3 with TRBJ2-2, with 8 bases lining up with TRBD2. This CDR3 spans 15 amino acids. In germline, CDR1 is SGHNT, CDR2 YENEEA. After removal of 2 bases from V and 1 base from J, the junction contained 0 bases not matched to a gene. For the CDR3, the DNA is TGTGCCAGCAGCTTACTAGCGGGGAACACCGGGGAGCTGTTTTTT. Its translation: CASSLLAGNTGELFF.

The chain has TRBV6-4 and TRBJ2-7; D is unclear. Trimming took 7 bases from V and 5 from J, leaving 27 bases between them. The CDR3 sequence is 17 residues long. CDR1 is MRHNA and CDR2 is SNTAGT in the germline V gene. The CDR3 is CASTEPSRTELADEQYF. CDR3 coding DNA: TGTGCCAGCACTGAACCGTCTCGGACGGAGTTGGCTGACGAGCAGTACTTC.

The chain uses TRBV29-1 and TRBJ2-7; 7 nucleotides match TRBD2. This CDR3 has 14 amino acids. J lost 3 bases, V lost 7 bases, and 12 bases had no gene match. CDR1 and CDR2 (germline): SQVTM, ANQGSEA. Here the CDR3 reads CSAMRSRDYYEQYF. The CDR3 DNA is TGCAGCGCTATGAGGTCCCGGGACTACTACGAGCAGTACTTC.

V and J are TRBV19 and TRBJ2-5, with 9 bases matching TRBD2. The CDR3 extends over 16 amino acids. With 3 bases clipped from V and 2 bases from J, the junction kept 7 bases outside the gene matches. Germline V gives CDR1 LNHDA, CDR2 SQIVND (reference sequence). Here the CDR3 DNA reads TGTGCCAGTAGTATGGGCGCGGGAGGGATACAAGAGACCCAGTACTTC. It codes for CASSMGAGGIQETQYF.

The chain has TRBV3-1 (or the pseudogene TRBV3-2) and TRBJ2-7, with D perhaps matching TRBD2 (5 bases). The CDR3 has 15 residues. CDR1 and CDR2 (germline): LGHDT, YNNKEL (reference sequence). Deletions cut 4 bases from V and 6 bases from J, with 19 bases between. CDR3 sequence (DNA): TGTGCCAGCAGCCGGGAGTGGAGGCGGGTAGGCGAGCAGTACTTC. Its translation: CASSREWRRVGEQYF.

This chain connects TRBV11-1 to TRBJ2-1; no reliable D call. Germline assignment: CDR1 SGHAT and CDR2 FQDESV (reference sequence). V was clipped by 4 bases and J by 7 bases, with 11 bases between them. The CDR3 loop spans 13 amino acids. The CDR3 sequence: CASSSDVVNEQFF. The DNA of the CDR3 is TGTGCCAGCAGCTCAGACGTGGTGAATGAGCAGTTCTTC.

The chain is built from TRBV5-5 and TRBJ2-1; 9 bases agree with TRBD2. This CDR3 contains 15 residues. V lost 5 bases to trimming and J lost 5 bases; unmatched junction nucleotides: 8. Per germline, CDR1 SGHKS and CDR2 YYEKEE (reference sequence). This chain's CDR3 is CASSFSAGGDNEQFF. The CDR3 DNA reads TGTGCCAGCAGTTTTAGTGCGGGAGGGGACAATGAGCAGTTCTTC.

In regard to this clone: Distinct nucleotide sequences in the sample also encode this CDR3. This chain links TRBV9 with TRBJ2-7; unclear D gene. This CDR3 comprises 11 residues. Trimming left V 4 bases short and J 0 bases short, with 2 bases between. The germline CDR1 and CDR2 sequences are SGDLS and YYNGEE. CDR3 loop: CASSPSYEQYF. Here the CDR3 DNA reads TGTGCCAGCAGCCCCTCCTACGAGCAGTACTTC. Looking up the rest from reference TRBV9 and TRBJ2-7 gives the full variable domain: DSGVTQTPKHLITATGQRVTLRCSPRSGDLSVYWYQQSLDQGLQFLIQYYNGEERAKGNILERFSAQQFPDLHSELNLSSLELGDSALYFCASSPSYEQYFGPGTRLTVT.

The CDR3 here is CATSRGRGTSDTQYF. The CDR3 DNA sequence: TGTGCCACCAGCAGAGGCCGAGGGACGTCAGATACGCAGTATTTT. The chain uses TRBV15 and TRBJ2-3; D may correspond to TRBD1 or TRBD2 (5 bases each). Germline assignment: CDR1 LNHNV and CDR2 YYDKDF (reference sequence). The CDR3 is made up of 15 amino acids. Trimming cost V 1 base and J 4 bases, with 12 bases left between them.

The chain couples TRBV6-2 or TRBV6-3 to TRBJ2-7, with 11 bases identical to TRBD2. J was trimmed by 6 bases and V by 0 bases; bases with no gene match: 4. The CDR3 is 15 residues long. CDR1 MNHEY and CDR2 SVGEGT come from the germline V gene. Written as DNA, the CDR3 is TGTGCCAGCAGTTACTCGAGCACTAGCGGGAGCGAGCAGTACTTC. It specifies CASSYSSTSGSEQYF.

This clone appeared a single time. The V gene is TRBV11-2, the J gene TRBJ2-2; D not resolved. This CDR3 is built from 13 residues. CDR1 and CDR2 (germline): SGHAT, FQNNGV. V lost 1 base, J lost 3 bases, and 3 bases lay in between. CDR3 protein: CASSLADTGELFF. DNA for the CDR3: TGTGCCAGCAGCTTAGCGGACACCGGGGAGCTGTTTTTT.

The rearrangement uses TRBV28 and TRBJ2-1; a weak D match, TRBD2 (6 bases). Germline V gene lookup returns CDR1 MDHEN and CDR2 SYDVKM. Trimming took 5 bases from V and 5 from J, leaving 10 bases between them. The CDR3 is 13 amino acids. The CDR3: CASSASDHNEQFF. The CDR3 DNA follows: TGTGCCAGCAGTGCTAGCGATCACAATGAGCAGTTCTTC.

Only one count was recorded for this clone. The chain has TRBV12-3 or TRBV12-4 and TRBJ1-6; D is uncertain. The CDR3 is 13 residues long. Trimming shortened V by 5 bases and J by 3 bases, and 5 bases separated the two germline ends. The CDR3 protein is CASSGSYNSPLHF. CDR3 DNA: TGTGCCAGCAGTGGTAGCTATAATTCACCCCTCCACTTT.

The sample holds one count of this clone. The chain is built from TRBV7-6 and TRBJ1-2; TRBD1 agrees at 7 bases. With V trimmed by 2 bases and J by 10 bases, 1 base remained unmatched. The germline V gene encodes CDR1 SGHVS and CDR2 FNYEAQ. CDR3 length equals 11 residues. CDR3 DNA sequence: TGTGCCAGCAGCTTAAAGGGGGCCTACACCTTC. Encoded protein: CASSLKGAYTF.

The gene calls are TRBV15 and TRBJ2-1, with 15 bases fitting TRBD2. In germline, CDR1 is LNHNV, CDR2 YYDKDF (reference sequence). J was trimmed by 7 bases and V by 5 bases; bases with no gene match: 6. There are 16 residues in the CDR3. This chain's CDR3 is CATSLGLAGGLNEQFF. The CDR3 nucleotides read TGTGCCACCAGCTTGGGACTAGCGGGAGGTTTGAATGAGCAGTTCTTC.

The chain links TRBV14 to TRBJ2-7; 8 bases map to TRBD1. V shed 4 bases and J 6 bases; nucleotides not matched to a gene: 11. The germline V gene has CDR1 SGHDN and CDR2 FVKESK. The CDR3 runs to 15 residues. The chain's CDR3 is CASSLTTGDGLEQYF. The CDR3 DNA is TGTGCCAGCAGCCTTACGACAGGGGACGGGCTCGAGCAGTACTTC. Together with reference TRBV14 and TRBJ2-7, the CDR3 gives the full variable domain: EAGVTQFPSHSVIEKGQTVTLRCDPISGHDNLYWYRRVMGKEIKFLLHFVKESKQDESGMPNNRFLAERTGGTYSTLKVQPAELEDSGVYFCASSLTTGDGLEQYFGPGTRLTVT.

V usage is TRBV2 and J usage is TRBJ1-2; no clear D. This CDR3 region has 12 residues. The V gene's germline CDR1 is SNHLY and CDR2 FYNNEI. Deletions cut 5 bases from V and 4 bases from J, with 8 bases between. In DNA, the CDR3 is TGTGCCAGCAGTCAGGAATTCTATGGCTACACCTTC. It specifies CASSQEFYGYTF.

The CDR3 coding sequence is TGTGCCAGCAGCGCACCCGCCCGGAACGTACACTCCTTCTTGGGGGGCTACACCTTC. Translation gives CASSAPARNVHSFLGGYTF. The chain links TRBV7-9 to TRBJ1-2; D gene unclear. The germline V gene has CDR1 SEHNR and CDR2 FQNEAQ (reference sequence). This CDR3 is 19 amino acids long. Trimming shortened V by 5 bases and J by 8 bases, and 33 bases separated the two germline ends.

The chain has TRBV27 and TRBJ2-7, with TRBD1 matching over 7 bases. Germline V gene lookup returns CDR1 MNHEY and CDR2 SMNVEV (reference sequence). The CDR3 loop spans 13 amino acids. The trim removed 6 bases at V and 6 bases at J, leaving 8 bases unmatched. The CDR3 protein is CASRAQGMAEQYF. CDR3 in DNA: TGTGCCAGCAGGGCACAGGGGATGGCCGAGCAGTACTTC.

The chain uses TRBV28 and TRBJ2-2, with 7 positions matching TRBD2. J lost 0 bases, V lost 6 bases, and 10 bases had no gene match. Per the germline V gene, CDR1 is MDHEN and CDR2 is SYDVKM. This CDR3 has 17 residues. The CDR3 coding sequence is TGTGCCAGCAGAGACCCTTGGGGGGGGACGAACACCGGGGAGCTGTTTTTT. This encodes CASRDPWGGTNTGELFF. The full variable domain, with the rest looked up from reference TRBV28 and TRBJ2-2, is DVKVTQSSRYLVKRTGEKVFLECVQDMDHENMFWYRQDPGLGLRLIYFSYDVKMKEKGDIPEGYSVSREKKERFSLILESASTNQTSMYLCASRDPWGGTNTGELFFGEGSRLTVL.

The rearrangement uses TRBV7-6 and TRBJ2-2; TRBD1 matches at 8 bases. CDR3 length equals 16 residues. J was trimmed by 8 bases and V by 5 bases; bases with no gene match: 13. Germline CDR1 SGHVS, CDR2 FNYEAQ. The CDR3 sequence: CASSPGRTGYSGELFF. CDR3 DNA sequence: TGTGCCAGCAGCCCGGGCCGGACAGGGTACTCGGGGGAGCTGTTTTTT. Full variable domain (outside the CDR3, taken from reference TRBV7-6 and TRBJ2-2): GAGVSQSPRYKVTKRGQDVALRCDPISGHVSLYWYRQALGQGPEFLTYFNYEAQQDKSGLPNDRFSAERPEGSISTLTIQRTEQRDSAMYRCASSPGRTGYSGELFFGEGSRLTVL.

This clone was found once. The rearrangement joins TRBV6-5 to TRBJ2-7, with 7 bases aligning to TRBD1. The CDR3 is made up of 14 amino acids. V lost 6 bases and J lost 1; bases outside the gene matches: 6. Germline loops: CDR1 MNHEY, CDR2 SVGAGI. The CDR3 nucleotides read TGTGCCAGCAGCAGTAGACAGGGATCCTACGAGCAGTACTTC. Protein: CASSSRQGSYEQYF.

V gene TRBV3-1 (or the pseudogene TRBV3-2) combines with J gene TRBJ2-2; 8 nucleotides line up with TRBD2. There are 17 residues in the CDR3. Germline loops: CDR1 LGHDT, CDR2 YNNKEL (reference sequence). Trimming at V came to 4 bases and at J to 6 bases, leaving 13 bases not matched to a gene. The CDR3 protein is CASSLVSGATSAGELFF. Here the CDR3 DNA reads TGTGCCAGCAGCCTTGTTAGCGGGGCTACCTCGGCCGGGGAGCTGTTTTTT.

The chain recombines TRBV14 with TRBJ1-1; no clear D gene. Germline V gene data show CDR1 as SGHDN and CDR2 as FVKESK. This CDR3 is built from 14 residues. The V and J ends lost 1 base and 1 base respectively, with 7 bases between them. Written as DNA, the CDR3 is TGTGCCAGCAGCCAAGGGCCGGGGAACACTGAAGCTTTCTTT. Amino acids: CASSQGPGNTEAFF. The full variable domain, rest sourced from reference TRBV14 and TRBJ1-1, is EAGVTQFPSHSVIEKGQTVTLRCDPISGHDNLYWYRRVMGKEIKFLLHFVKESKQDESGMPNNRFLAERTGGTYSTLKVQPAELEDSGVYFCASSQGPGNTEAFFGQGTRLTVV.

This sequence joins TRBV9 and TRBJ1-1; perhaps TRBD1 as D (6 bases). The length of the CDR3 is 14 residues. Germline V gene sequence: CDR1 SGDLS, CDR2 YYNGEE. Deletions cut 3 bases from V and 3 bases from J, with 12 bases between. CDR3 DNA: TGTGCCAGCAGCGGGAACAGGGTAGACACTGAAGCTTTCTTT. Its translation: CASSGNRVDTEAFF.

V usage is TRBV20-1 and J usage is TRBJ1-1; D uncertain. V lost 1 base and J lost 10, with 10 bases in between. Germline CDR1 is DFQATT and CDR2 is SNEGSKA (reference sequence). The CDR3 contains 11 residues. The CDR3 bases are TGCAGTGCTAGAGGGGTGGGTGGAGCTTTCTTT. Translating it yields CSARGVGGAFF.